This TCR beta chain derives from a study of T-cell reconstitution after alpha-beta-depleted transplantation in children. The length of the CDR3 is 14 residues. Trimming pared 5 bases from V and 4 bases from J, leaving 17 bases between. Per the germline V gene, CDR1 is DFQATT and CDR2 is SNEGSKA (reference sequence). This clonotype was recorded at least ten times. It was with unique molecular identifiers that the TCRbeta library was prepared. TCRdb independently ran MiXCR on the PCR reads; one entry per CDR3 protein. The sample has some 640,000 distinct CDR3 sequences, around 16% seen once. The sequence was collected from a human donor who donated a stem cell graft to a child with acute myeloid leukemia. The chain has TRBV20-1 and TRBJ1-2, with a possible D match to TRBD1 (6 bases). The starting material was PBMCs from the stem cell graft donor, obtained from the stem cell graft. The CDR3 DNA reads TGCAGTGCTCACATGACAGGTTGGGTCTATGGCTACACCTTC. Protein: CSAHMTGWVYGYTF.